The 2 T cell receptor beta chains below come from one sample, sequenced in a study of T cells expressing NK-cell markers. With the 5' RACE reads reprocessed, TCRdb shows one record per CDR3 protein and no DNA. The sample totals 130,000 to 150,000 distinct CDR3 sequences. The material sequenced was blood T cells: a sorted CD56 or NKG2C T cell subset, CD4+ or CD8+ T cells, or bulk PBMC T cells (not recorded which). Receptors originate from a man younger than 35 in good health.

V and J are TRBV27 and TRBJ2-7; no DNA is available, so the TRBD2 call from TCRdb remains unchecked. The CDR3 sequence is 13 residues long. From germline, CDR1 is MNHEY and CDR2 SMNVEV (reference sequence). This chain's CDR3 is CASSFRALGEQYF.

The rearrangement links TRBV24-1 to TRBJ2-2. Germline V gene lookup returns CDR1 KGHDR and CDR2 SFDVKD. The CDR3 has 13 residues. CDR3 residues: CATSDLQNGELFF.